This T cell receptor (beta chain) was identified in a study of T-cell reconstitution after alpha-beta-depleted transplantation in children. Study-wide results and caveats: Where alpha-beta T cells came from about two months after transplant was reportedly several hundred expanded graft clones. In some patients, recipient T cells and intrathymic progenitors surviving conditioning explained high day-60 diversity. After one year, T-cell counts and TCRbeta diversity mostly came from new T cells.

The authors prepared the TCRbeta library with unique molecular identifiers. TCRdb fed the PCR reads into MiXCR, producing one record per CDR3 protein. Found here are about 220,000 distinct CDR3 sequences, over 15% of them singletons; the top ten hold around 45%. The CDR3 is made up of 13 amino acids. Per the germline V gene, CDR1 is SGHTA and CDR2 is FQGNSA. The V and J ends lost 1 base and 6 bases respectively, with 9 bases between them. Concerning this clonotype: The target antigen is unknown.

The J gene is TRBJ1-1, the V gene TRBV7-2; possible D gene TRBD1, 6 bases. The specimen was PBMCs, mostly from graft donor cells, collected 360 days after TCRalphabeta/CD19-depleted stem cell transplant. This clonotype originated in a male patient aged 2 to 9 who had a stem cell transplant for acute lymphoblastic leukemia, so the T cells may come from the graft donor. The CDR3 nucleotides read TGTGCCAGCAGCTTAGACAGGGCCGCTGAAGCTTTCTTT. It translates to CASSLDRAAEAFF.